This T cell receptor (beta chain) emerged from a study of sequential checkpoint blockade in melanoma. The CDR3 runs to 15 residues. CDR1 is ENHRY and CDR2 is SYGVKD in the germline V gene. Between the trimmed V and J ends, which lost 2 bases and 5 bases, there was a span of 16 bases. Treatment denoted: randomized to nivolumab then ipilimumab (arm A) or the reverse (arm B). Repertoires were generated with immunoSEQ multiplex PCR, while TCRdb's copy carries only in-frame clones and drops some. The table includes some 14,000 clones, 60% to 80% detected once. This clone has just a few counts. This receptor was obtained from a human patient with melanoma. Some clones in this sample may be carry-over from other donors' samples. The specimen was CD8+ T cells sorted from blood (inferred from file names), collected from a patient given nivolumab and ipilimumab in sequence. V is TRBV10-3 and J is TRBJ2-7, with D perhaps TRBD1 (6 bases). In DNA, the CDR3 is TGTGCCATCAGTGAGCTTCGGCAGGGGTTCGACGAGCAGTACTTC. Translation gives CAISELRQGFDEQYF.